Sequencing of this TCR beta chain was carried out in a study of blood T cell repertoires in COVID-19 (dated by TCRdb to between 2020 and 2021). Context from the whole study: Collaborator samples came from the United States, Italy and Spain and covered acute and convalescent phases of COVID-19. The material from the prospective study consisted of cDNA or gDNA derived from T cells, B-cell-depleted T cells, or PBMCs. Deeply sampled blood TCRbeta repertoires from subjects exposed to, actively infected with, or recovered from COVID-19 were included in the dataset. The repertoires were released in a freely available public database intended as a resource for research on the immune response to SARS-CoV-2. Samples came from the ongoing ImmuneRACE study (first 160 participants) plus 1,254 subjects from 6 global collaborators. Nearly every sample came with metadata listing a de-identified subject ID, COVID-19 status, age in years and sex. Where available, HLA class I and class II types were obtained from metadata supplied by the sample provider rather than from assay-based typing.

The CDR3 runs 15 amino acids, cysteine and phenylalanine included. Solely the CDR3 DNA is kept, with 45 bases framed from the first base. CDR1 and CDR2 were assigned from the germline V gene (reference sequence) as SEHNR and FQNEAQ. The junction carries 10 bases between V and J, which are trimmed by 4 bases and 0 bases respectively. One collaborating source in Seattle enrolled patients during active infection and followed them longitudinally through the course of disease. Each collaborating institution followed its own protocols to collect whole blood in K2EDTA tubes. For TCRbeta analysis, collaborators shipped samples as frozen whole blood, isolated PBMCs, or DNA extracted from either of those sample types. TCRbeta CDR3 regions were amplified from genomic DNA using the immunoSEQ Assay, a bias-controlled multiplex PCR. Concerning the study's data processing: Nucleated cell counts per sample were estimated from amplification of reference gene primers within the assay. To quantify the absolute abundance of each unique TCRbeta CDR3 rearrangement, sequence reads were collapsed and filtered. Productive Simpson clonality was computed per sample as the square root of Simpson's diversity index over productive rearrangements. TCRdb took this table from immuneACCESS and kept in-frame rearrangements with V and J called. Such tables lack part of the clones; where checked against another copy, unresolved V genes explain under half of the gap, and the rest is unexplained. V and J calls and clone size are those listed in that table; D and trimming were worked out from the DNA. The sample table records about 500,000 clones; 85% to 90% of these occur just once. The ten largest clones take up roughly 8.3% of the sample.

Turning to this clone: What this receptor recognizes is not known. No clone much larger than this one lies a single base away; base qualities are absent.

General findings and caveats noted by the study authors: The quantity of clinical and demographic metadata differed by source and by participant and was supplied without curation.

Material for sequencing was peripheral blood. The sequence was collected from a woman in her fifties or sixties with COVID-19, enrolled during active disease. The sequence joins TRBV7-9 to TRBJ2-4; TRBD1 is perhaps the D gene, given 5 matching bases. Here the CDR3 is given as CASSSTVPAKNIQYF. In nucleotides, the sequence is TGTGCCAGCAGCTCGACAGTACCAGCCAAAAACATTCAGTACTTC.